This note documents a single T cell receptor (beta chain) sequence. This specimen comes from a study of neoadjuvant nivolumab and ipilimumab in lung cancer. This table comes from immunoSEQ multiplex PCR, and its TCRdb copy is limited to in-frame clones, with some not included. The table has tens of thousands of clones, approximately 77% seen once; the top ten hold 23%. CDR3 size: 14 residues. V shed 2 bases and J shed 7 bases, with 14 bases lying between them. Germline assignment: CDR1 LNHDA and CDR2 SQIVND (reference sequence). The material sequenced was peripheral blood, taken before neoadjuvant nivolumab, alone or with ipilimumab. The clonotype was recovered from an adult with non-small cell lung cancer. The chain links TRBV19 to TRBJ1-2; tentatively, D is TRBD1 (6 bases). The CDR3 DNA is TGTGCCAGTAGTATAAATTTTGGGGGCAGTGGCTACACCTTC. As protein: CASSINFGGSGYTF.